This TCR beta chain was documented in a study of technical replicates of blood from a few donors. Per the germline V gene, CDR1 is SNHLY and CDR2 is FYNNEI. The CDR3 consists of 13 residues. Losses at the gene ends were 5 bases for V and 5 bases for J; bases not matched to a gene: 1. Clones were read by immunoSEQ multiplex PCR, and TCRdb kept only the in-frame ones, dropping some. The table shows 55,000 to 75,000 clones, with around 92% occurring only once. The sample consisted of PBMCs. The chain has TRBV2 and TRBJ1-4; 8 nucleotides line up with TRBD1. The sequence derives from a human donor in good health. Some clones in this sample may be carry-over from other donors' samples. As DNA, the CDR3 is TGTGCCAGCAGTAACAGGGGGAATGAAAAACTGTTTTTT. This gives the protein CASSNRGNEKLFF.